The 24 T cell receptor beta chains in this list originate from one sample, sequenced in a study of response to subunit inactivated influenza vaccine. TCRdb independently ran MiXCR on the RT-PCR reads; one entry per CDR3 protein. The data hold 450,000 to 600,000 distinct CDR3 sequences, with around 7.9% observed a single time. The material was PBMCs from blood, obtained less than 30 months after vaccination. All receptors derive from a man between 45 and 75 years old who received an inactivated influenza vaccine.

This chain joins TRBV7-9 and TRBJ1-2; D is unclear. Trimming removed 7 bases at V and 8 bases at J, with 11 bases between. Germline CDR1 is SEHNR and CDR2 is FQNEAQ (reference sequence). CDR3 length equals 11 residues. The CDR3 DNA is TGTGCCAGCACCACTGGCAGCGGCTACACCTTC. Residues: CASTTGSGYTF.

This clonotype appeared a few times. The V and J genes are TRBV5-5 and TRBJ2-2, with D unresolved. The CDR3 loop spans 17 amino acids. Looked up from germline, CDR1 is SGHKS and CDR2 is YYEKEE (reference sequence). V was pared by 1 base and J by 0 bases, with 13 bases between. In DNA, the CDR3 is TGTGCCAGCAGCTTGACGGAACGGCTACCGAACACCGGGGAGCTGTTTTTT. This sequence encodes CASSLTERLPNTGELFF.

This clonotype turned up a few times. The chain is built from TRBV6-1 and TRBJ2-3; D may match TRBD1 or TRBD2 (5 bases each). The V and J ends lost 6 bases and 0 bases respectively, with 13 bases between them. The CDR3 length is 15 residues. Germline CDR1 and CDR2: MNHNS and SASEGT. CDR3 in amino acids: CASSRDGLSTDTQYF. The CDR3 region has the DNA TGTGCCAGCAGCAGGGACGGGCTCAGCACAGATACGCAGTATTTT.

The chain employs TRBV5-1 and TRBJ2-7, with D perhaps being TRBD1 or TRBD2 (5 bases each). V dropped 0 bases and J dropped 6 bases, with 22 bases sitting between them. The V gene's germline CDR1 is SGHRS and CDR2 YFSETQ. The length of the CDR3 is 17 residues. The CDR3 DNA sequence: TGCGCCAGCAGCTTGGTGGGTTTGGGCCGGGGCAGAATCGAGCAGTACTTC. Protein product: CASSLVGLGRGRIEQYF.

This chain connects TRBV28 to TRBJ1-2; D ambiguous. Germline V gene sequence: CDR1 MDHEN, CDR2 SYDVKM. There are 14 residues in the CDR3. V lost 6 bases and J lost 5, with 16 bases in between. As DNA, the CDR3 is TGTGCCAGCAGGTTGCCCGGAAGCCTATATGGCTACACCTTC. Protein product: CASRLPGSLYGYTF.

This clonotype was recorded at least ten times. This chain uses TRBV3-1 with TRBJ2-2, with 11 bases identical to TRBD2. Losses at the gene ends were 0 bases for V and 4 bases for J; bases not matched to a gene: 1. This CDR3 region has 16 residues. CDR1 is LGHDT and CDR2 is YNNKEL in the germline V gene (reference sequence). CDR3 region: CASSQELAGATGELFF. The CDR3 coding sequence is TGTGCCAGCAGCCAAGAACTAGCGGGAGCCACCGGGGAGCTGTTTTTT.

V and J are TRBV7-2 and TRBJ1-5; perhaps TRBD1 as D (5 bases). Germline assignment: CDR1 SGHTA and CDR2 FQGNSA. The CDR3 is made up of 14 amino acids. Trimming removed 5 bases at V and 4 bases at J, with 12 bases between. CDR3 amino acids: CASSPGRRNQPQHF. CDR3 bases: TGTGCCAGCAGCCCGGGACGGCGAAATCAGCCCCAGCATTTT.

There are a few counts of this clonotype. The chain is built from TRBV21-1 and TRBJ2-7; the table's D call of TRBD1 was not tested on the DNA. TRBV21-1 is designated a pseudogene. CDR3 length: 13 residues. The CDR3 DNA reads as TGTGCCCGCATACTCAGGGAAACCTACGAGCAGTACTTC. The encoded protein is CARILRETYEQYF.

This clonotype has a count of ten or more. The V call is TRBV15, the J call TRBJ2-1; 8 bases map to TRBD2. The germline V gene has CDR1 LNHNV and CDR2 YYDKDF (reference sequence). CDR3 length: 16 amino acids. J lost 4 bases, V lost 0 bases, and 5 bases had no gene match. CDR3 nucleotides: TGTGCCACCAGCAGAGAACTAGCGGATTTATACAATGAGCAGTTCTTC. It yields the protein CATSRELADLYNEQFF.

This clonotype was observed a few times. This chain links TRBV20-1 with TRBJ1-5; TRBD1 aligns across 10 bases. Trimming at V came to 5 bases and at J to 0 bases, leaving 7 bases not matched to a gene. The CDR3 is 16 residues long. The V gene's germline CDR1 is DFQATT and CDR2 SNEGSKA (reference sequence). The CDR3 reads CSAQDRGYYSNQPQHF. The CDR3 DNA sequence: TGCAGTGCTCAGGACAGGGGGTATTATAGCAATCAGCCCCAGCATTTT.

This clonotype has ten or more counts. V and J are TRBV3-1 and TRBJ2-2, with no clear D. With 4 bases removed from V and 0 bases from J, the gap between germline ends came to 9 bases. The CDR3 covers 15 residues. The germline CDR1 and CDR2 sequences are LGHDT and YNNKEL (reference sequence). CDR3 residues: CASSRQRTNTGELFF. The CDR3 nucleotides read TGTGCCAGCAGCCGACAAAGGACGAACACCGGGGAGCTGTTTTTT.

This clonotype was observed a handful of times. This chain connects TRBV4-1 to TRBJ2-7; D is perhaps TRBD2 (5 bases). From germline, CDR1 is MGHRA and CDR2 YSYEKL. V lost 0 bases, J lost 8 bases, and 14 bases lay in between. The CDR3 sequence is 14 residues long. The CDR3 region is CASSQEGQRRKQYF. CDR3 DNA: TGCGCCAGCAGCCAAGAAGGGCAGCGGCGGAAGCAGTACTTC.

The V call is TRBV10-3, the J call TRBJ2-1, with 10 bases that match TRBD1. V gave up 0 bases and J gave up 7 bases; unmatched junction bases: 3. Germline loops: CDR1 ENHRY, CDR2 SYGVKD. The CDR3 is made up of 15 amino acids. The CDR3 sequence is CAISESGTGENEQFF. The CDR3 DNA is TGTGCCATCAGTGAGTCCGGGACAGGGGAGAATGAGCAGTTCTTC.

This clonotype turned up a few times. The chain uses TRBV7-2 and TRBJ2-3; D gene ambiguous. Between the trimmed V and J ends, which lost 2 bases and 3 bases, there was a span of 12 bases. In germline, CDR1 is SGHTA, CDR2 FQGNSA. This CDR3 region has 15 residues. DNA for the CDR3: TGTGCCAGCAGCTTATATACTCTAGGTACAGATACGCAGTATTTT. Translated: CASSLYTLGTDTQYF.

At least ten counts were recorded for this clonotype. V is TRBV20-1 and J is TRBJ1-6; no clear D gene. This CDR3 spans 15 amino acids. Germline V lookup: CDR1 DFQATT, CDR2 SNEGSKA (reference sequence). The germline V and J ends were trimmed by 5 bases and 7 bases, with 18 bases remaining between them. CDR3 in amino acids: CSAASVRQINSPLHF. CDR3 DNA sequence: TGCAGTGCTGCTTCCGTTCGTCAGATAAATTCACCCCTCCACTTT.

This rearrangement joins TRBV25-1 to TRBJ2-5, with unresolved D. CDR1 is MGHDK, CDR2 SYGVNS, per germline. The V end lost 4 bases, the J end lost 4 bases, and 13 bases lay between the germline ends. CDR3 length: 14 residues. CDR3 coding DNA: TGTGCCAGCAGTGTACTGAAAAGTGTAGAGACCCAGTACTTC. Its translation: CASSVLKSVETQYF. Using reference TRBV25-1 and TRBJ2-5 for the parts outside the CDR3, the full variable domain is EADIYQTPRYLVIGTGKKITLECSQTMGHDKMYWYQQDPGMELHLIHYSYGVNSTEKGDLSSESTVSRIRTEHFPLTLESARPSHTSQYLCASSVLKSVETQYFGPGTRLLVL.

The rearrangement links TRBV29-1 to TRBJ2-2; tentative D call: TRBD1 (5 bases). CDR1 and CDR2 from the germline V gene are SQVTM and ANQGSEA. V dropped 4 bases and J dropped 1 base, with 16 bases sitting between them. The CDR3 loop spans 16 amino acids. The CDR3 nucleotides are TGCAGCGTTGCTTGGGGCAGTTATATGAACACCGGGGAGCTGTTTTTT. Protein: CSVAWGSYMNTGELFF.

This clonotype was counted many times. J is TRBJ2-1 and V is TRBV5-1; 7 bases fit TRBD1. Germline V lookup: CDR1 SGHRS, CDR2 YFSETQ. V gave up 2 bases and J gave up 3 bases; unmatched junction bases: 2. The CDR3 covers 14 residues. The CDR3 reads CASSFRDSYNEQFF. As DNA, the CDR3 is TGCGCCAGCAGCTTCCGGGACAGCTACAATGAGCAGTTCTTC.

This clonotype was recorded a few times. The chain is built from TRBV6-1 and TRBJ1-3; no definite D call. Looked up from germline, CDR1 is MNHNS and CDR2 is SASEGT. This CDR3 comprises 14 residues. V was pared by 6 bases and J by 0 bases, with 9 bases between. CDR3 residues: CASRRTSSGNTIYF. The CDR3 bases are TGTGCCAGCAGGAGGACTAGCTCTGGAAACACCATATATTTT.

This clonotype was observed a single time. The gene calls are TRBV20-1 and TRBJ2-2; 8 nucleotides align to TRBD1. The CDR3 runs 17 residues. From germline, CDR1 is DFQATT and CDR2 SNEGSKA (reference sequence). Trimming cost V 8 bases and J 3 bases; bases outside gene matches: 17. The DNA for the CDR3 is TGCAGTACAAGCAACATAGCAGGGGGCGCTCACACCGGGGAGCTGTTTTTT. Its protein is CSTSNIAGGAHTGELFF.

This clonotype showed up just a few times. This chain uses TRBV7-9 with TRBJ2-6; 7 bases align to TRBD1. This CDR3 is built from 16 residues. Germline V gene data show CDR1 as SEHNR and CDR2 as FQNEAQ (reference sequence). The junction had 9 bases not matched to a gene; V was cut back by 6 bases and J by 4 bases. The CDR3 sequence: CASRGGADAGANVLTF. As DNA, the CDR3 is TGTGCCAGCAGAGGGGGCGCAGACGCCGGGGCCAACGTCCTGACTTTC. Full variable domain (missing parts from reference TRBV7-9 and TRBJ2-6): DTGVSQNPRHKITKRGQNVTFRCDPISEHNRLYWYRQTLGQGPEFLTYFQNEAQLEKSRLLSDRFSAERPKGSFSTLEIQRTEQGDSAMYLCASRGGADAGANVLTFGAGSRLTVL.

This clonotype showed up many times. The rearrangement joins TRBV29-1 to TRBJ2-7; 11 bases match TRBD2. The CDR3 loop spans 18 amino acids. The V segment lost 7 bases and the J segment 4 bases; nucleotides outside the gene matches: 21. Germline V gene lookup returns CDR1 SQVTM and CDR2 ANQGSEA. The CDR3: CSAPRSSGGPSLGYEQYF. For the CDR3, the DNA is TGCAGCGCACCGAGGTCTAGCGGGGGGCCCTCCCTCGGGTACGAGCAGTACTTC.

This clonotype occurred a few times. V and J are TRBV6-1 and TRBJ2-7, with TRBD2 matching over 8 bases. CDR1 and CDR2 from the germline V gene are MNHNS and SASEGT. The CDR3 runs 14 residues. V dropped 6 bases and J dropped 4; count of bases not matched to a gene: 8. The chain's CDR3 is CASRLAEARYEQYF. Written as DNA, the CDR3 is TGTGCCAGCAGACTAGCGGAAGCCCGGTACGAGCAGTACTTC.

V usage is TRBV6-5 and J usage is TRBJ2-7; 7 bases fit TRBD1. The germline V gene has CDR1 MNHEY and CDR2 SVGAGI. The CDR3 runs 15 residues. V shed 0 bases, J shed 3 bases, and the junction held 5 bases outside the gene matches. CDR3 sequence: CASSYSGGISYEQYF. The CDR3 DNA sequence: TGTGCCAGCAGTTACTCAGGGGGCATAAGCTACGAGCAGTACTTC.